This T cell receptor (beta chain) emerged from a study of blood T cell repertoires in COVID-19. In this sample, this clone turned up once. Generated by immunoSEQ multiplex PCR, the TCRdb table keeps only in-frame clones and is missing some. The table records about 170,000 clones, around 90% of them present only once. This CDR3 has 15 residues. With V trimmed by 5 bases and J by 3 bases, 8 bases remained unmatched. CDR1 and CDR2 (germline): MNHEY, SVGEGT. The rearrangement links TRBV6-2 or TRBV6-3 to TRBJ2-3, with 7 bases identical to TRBD1. The clonotype was recovered from a man between 18 and 35 years old with COVID-19, enrolled during active disease. Sequencing used peripheral blood. CDR3 bases: TGTGCCAGCAGTCTTCCAGGGGGTTTGACAGATACGCAGTATTTT. Its protein product is CASSLPGGLTDTQYF.